This T cell receptor beta chain was recorded in a study of T-cell memory formation after mild COVID-19. Regarding this clonotype: Antigen specificity is unknown.

The CDR3 consists of 18 residues. Germline CDR1 SGHRS, CDR2 YFSETQ. V was pared by 0 bases and J by 7 bases, with 16 bases of the junction left unmatched. TCRdb independently ran MiXCR on the 5' RACE reads; one entry per CDR3 protein. The repertoire holds roughly 560,000 distinct CDR3 sequences, with 20% as singletons. Study-level findings and limits: Mostly located in CM and EM were contracting CD4+ clones, with contracting CD8+ clones located in EMRA. A subset of responding clones appeared in pre-infection memory, suggesting cross-reactive memory joined.

The rearrangement joins TRBV5-1 to TRBJ1-2; 9 nucleotides agree with TRBD1. This receptor was identified in an adult woman who had mild COVID-19 (a few samples of this study predate the infection). Cell type and time point are not known. The sample consisted of PBMCs or a T cell subset sorted from them (not recorded which). CDR3: CASSLGVGQGSYPRGYTF. CDR3 bases: TGCGCCAGCAGCTTGGGGGTGGGACAGGGAAGTTATCCTCGTGGCTACACCTTC. Full variable domain (rest looked up from reference TRBV5-1 and TRBJ1-2): KAGVTQTPRYLIKTRGQQVTLSCSPISGHRSVSWYQQTPGQGLQFLFEYFSETQRNKGNFPGRFSGRQFSNSRSEMNVSTLELGDSALYLCASSLGVGQGSYPRGYTFGSGTRLTVV.